Each of the 11 T cell receptor beta chains below was sequenced from the same sample in a study of T cell responses to AZD1222 COVID-19 vaccine (dated by TCRdb to the early 2020s). Sample time point, as interpreted from the label and publication: baseline before first vaccination. The library came from the immunoSEQ multiplex PCR assay. Entries here come from immuneACCESS through TCRdb and include only in-frame sequences with V and J called. Some clones fail to appear in such tables; in the studies checked, an unresolved V gene covers under half of the shortfall, and the cause of the remainder is unknown. In all, the sample holds 100,000 to 150,000 clones, and approximately 90% of those were seen once. The leading ten clones occupy 0.9% to 1.2% of the sample. Here the sequenced sample was peripheral blood, taken on day 0 of AZD1222 vaccination. These receptors were collected from an adult in good health.

V and J are TRBV7-2 and TRBJ1-3; a weak D match, TRBD1 (5 bases). Per the germline V gene, CDR1 is SGHTA and CDR2 is FQGNSA. This CDR3 comprises 16 residues. Trimming cost V 5 bases and J 0 bases, with 14 bases left between them. CDR3 bases: TGTGCCAGCAGCGCCCGGGACGGTAGCTCTGGAAACACCATATATTTT. Its translation is CASSARDGSSGNTIYF.

This clone was counted a few times. The chain links TRBV4-2 to TRBJ2-7; TRBD2 matches 12 bases. Germline V gene data show CDR1 as LGHNA and CDR2 as YNFKEQ. The CDR3 is made up of 17 amino acids. J lost 7 bases, V lost 0 bases, and 10 bases had no gene match. CDR3 sequence reads: CASSQDHLAGGPGEQYF. CDR3 nucleotide sequence: TGTGCCAGCAGCCAAGATCACCTAGCGGGAGGGCCGGGTGAGCAGTACTTC.

This sequence joins TRBV4-1 and TRBJ1-1; perhaps TRBD1 as D (6 bases). Trimming took off 2 bases at V and 6 bases at J, with 10 bases between the two ends. CDR1 and CDR2 (germline): MGHRA, YSYEKL. CDR3 length: 13 residues. The CDR3 DNA is TGCGCCAGCAGCCAAACAGGGTGGTCTGAAGCTTTCTTT. It is translated as CASSQTGWSEAFF.

V and J are TRBV15 and TRBJ1-5, with a tentative D call TRBD1 (6 bases). Germline lookup yields CDR1 LNHNV and CDR2 YYDKDF (reference sequence). The CDR3 has 16 residues. V was trimmed by 4 bases and J by 0 bases, leaving 13 bases between them. CDR3: CATSTPQGYSNQPQHF. The CDR3 DNA reads TGTGCCACCAGCACCCCCCAGGGGTATAGCAATCAGCCCCAGCATTTT.

The chain couples TRBV7-9 to TRBJ1-5, with 7 bases matching TRBD1. The germline V gene encodes CDR1 SEHNR and CDR2 FQNEAQ (reference sequence). The CDR3 is 14 amino acids. V shed 6 bases, J shed 3 bases, and the junction held 5 bases outside the gene matches. CDR3 nucleotides: TGTGCCAGCAGTCCAGACAGGGTCAATCAGCCCCAGCATTTT. Its protein product is CASSPDRVNQPQHF.

V is TRBV5-3 and J is TRBJ2-3; D perhaps matches TRBD1 (6 bases). TRBV5-3 is placed among ORFs of uncertain function. V was clipped by 1 base and J by 5 bases, with 11 bases between them. CDR3 length: 14 residues. CDR3 loop: CARSLSGGLDTQYF. The CDR3 bases are TGTGCCAGAAGCTTGAGTGGGGGCCTAGATACGCAGTATTTT.

This chain joins TRBV5-1 and TRBJ2-6; no firm D call. The germline CDR1 and CDR2 sequences are SGHRS and YFSETQ. CDR3 length equals 15 residues. V was pared by 2 bases and J by 0 bases, with 6 bases between. CDR3 nucleotides: TGCGCCAGCAGCTTACGACCCTCTGGGGCCAACGTCCTGACTTTC. This codes for CASSLRPSGANVLTF.

The chain couples TRBV19 to TRBJ1-2; D is possibly TRBD1 (5 bases). This CDR3 is built from 15 residues. Germline V CDR1 and CDR2: LNHDA, SQIVND (reference sequence). Trimming removed 4 bases at V and 5 bases at J, with 17 bases between. The CDR3 coding sequence is TGTGCCAGTAGTACCGCCAGAGGCAGGGCGTATGGCTACACCTTC. It codes for CASSTARGRAYGYTF.

The chain uses TRBV10-3 and TRBJ2-7; D is possibly TRBD2 (6 bases). CDR3 length: 13 residues. Trimming removed 11 bases at V and 1 base at J, with 15 bases between. Germline V gene data show CDR1 as ENHRY and CDR2 as SYGVKD. The CDR3 sequence is CAATGSESYEQYF. The CDR3 DNA is TGTGCCGCCACCGGGAGCGAATCCTACGAGCAGTACTTC.

The V call is TRBV4-1, the J call TRBJ2-3, with a weak D call TRBD2 (6 bases). V lost 2 bases and J lost 2, with 23 bases in between. Germline loops: CDR1 MGHRA, CDR2 YSYEKL. This CDR3 contains 19 residues. CDR3 sequence reads: CASSQPSLLAGSDTDTQYF. Here the CDR3 DNA reads TGCGCCAGCAGCCAACCATCGCTTTTGGCGGGGTCAGACACAGATACGCAGTATTTT.

J is TRBJ1-1 and V is TRBV7-2, with D uncertain. Germline loops: CDR1 SGHTA, CDR2 FQGNSA. The CDR3 has 13 amino acids. V lost 2 bases and J 1 base, leaving 5 bases between the germline ends. In DNA, the CDR3 is TGTGCCAGCAGCTTAATCGGGAACACTGAAGCTTTCTTT. Its translation: CASSLIGNTEAFF.